This T cell receptor beta chain was obtained from a study of T cells in localized non-small cell lung cancer. Details on this clone: Its specificity is not known.

Points from the study as a whole: Compared with tumor, uninvolved adjacent lung displayed greater T cell clonality, ranking highest overall. In adjacent lung, a median roughly 60 of the top 100 tumor clones were found. Sequencing was restricted to one tumor region; therefore, heterogeneity remains possible. Longer survival (overall) was linked to higher T cell density in blood.

Clones were read by immunoSEQ multiplex PCR, and TCRdb kept only the in-frame ones, dropping some. The sample carries around 2,300 clones, roughly 28% recorded once. Sequencing used lung tumor tissue, obtained before any cancer treatment. The clonotype originates from a man aged 35 to 70 with stage III squamous cell lung carcinoma.

This CDR3 is CASSKDRGNYEQYF. CDR3 bases: TGTGCCAGCAGCAAGGACAGGGGAAATTACGAGCAGTACTTC. The chain carries TRBV25-1 and TRBJ2-7, with 9 bases that match TRBD1. After removal of 6 bases from V and 4 bases from J, the junction contained 7 bases not matched to a gene. CDR1 is MGHDK, CDR2 SYGVNS, per germline. The CDR3 spans 14 residues.